What follows are 30 T cell receptor beta chains derived from one specimen sequenced in a study of shared clonotypes between healthy human individuals. CD45RO negativity and positive selection for CCR7 defined naive CD8 cells, a population that excluded terminally differentiated effector memory CD45RA+ cells. Using immunoSEQ multiplex PCR, the repertoire was profiled, and TCRdb retains in-frame clones only, with some absent. Among around 2,100,000 clones listed, about 95% were seen once. The sample taken for sequencing was naive CD8+ T cells sorted from blood. These receptors were collected from a man between 18 and 29 years old in good health.

V and J are TRBV19 and TRBJ1-5, with no clear D. V lost 3 bases and J 0 bases, leaving 12 bases between the germline ends. CDR3 length: 16 amino acids. Germline V gene sequence: CDR1 LNHDA, CDR2 SQIVND (reference sequence). DNA for the CDR3: TGTGCCAGTAGTATCCTAAGGGAGTATAGCAATCAGCCCCAGCATTTT. This encodes CASSILREYSNQPQHF. The full variable domain, completed using reference TRBV19 and TRBJ1-5, is DGGITQSPKYLFRKEGQNVTLSCEQNLNHDAMYWYRQDPGQGLRLIYYSQIVNDFQKGDIAEGYSVSREKKESFPLTVTSAQKNPTAFYLCASSILREYSNQPQHFGDGTRLSIL.

This sequence joins TRBV19 and TRBJ2-7, with TRBD1 matching 7 bases. The CDR3 loop spans 14 amino acids. Unmatched junction bases numbered 7, after V lost 2 bases and J lost 6 bases. Germline CDR1 and CDR2: LNHDA and SQIVND (reference sequence). The CDR3 region is CASSISSQGSEQYF. The DNA for the CDR3 is TGTGCCAGTAGTATATCCTCACAGGGGAGCGAGCAGTACTTC.

The gene calls are TRBV7-9 and TRBJ2-7; D is uncertain. Germline lookup yields CDR1 SEHNR and CDR2 FQNEAQ (reference sequence). CDR3 length: 13 amino acids. Trimming left V 7 bases short and J 2 bases short, with 12 bases between. The DNA of the CDR3 is TGTGCCAGCACCCCAGAGACCACCTACGAGCAGTACTTC. Translating it yields CASTPETTYEQYF. The variable domain in full, with the rest retrieved from reference TRBV7-9 and TRBJ2-7, is DTGVSQNPRHKITKRGQNVTFRCDPISEHNRLYWYRQTLGQGPEFLTYFQNEAQLEKSRLLSDRFSAERPKGSFSTLEIQRTEQGDSAMYLCASTPETTYEQYFGPGTRLTVT.

This sequence joins TRBV4-1 and TRBJ2-7; no firm D call. Trimming shortened V by 4 bases and J by 5 bases, and 12 bases separated the two germline ends. In germline, CDR1 is MGHRA, CDR2 YSYEKL. CDR3 length: 13 amino acids. CDR3 sequence (DNA): TGCGCCAGCAGCCCGAAGCCAAATGACGAGCAGTACTTC. It yields the protein CASSPKPNDEQYF.

The chain employs TRBV5-4 and TRBJ2-3; D is ambiguous. The CDR3 is 15 residues long. The germline V gene has CDR1 SGHNT and CDR2 YYREEE (reference sequence). V lost 5 bases and J 3 bases, leaving 16 bases between the germline ends. The CDR3 sequence is CASRSRGVSTDTQYF. CDR3 coding DNA: TGTGCCAGCAGGTCGAGAGGAGTTTCGACAGATACGCAGTATTTT.

The chain couples TRBV19 to TRBJ2-3; D gene ambiguous. The CDR3 spans 15 residues. Germline assignment: CDR1 LNHDA and CDR2 SQIVND (reference sequence). The V end lost 4 bases, the J end lost 2 bases, and 13 bases lay between the germline ends. The CDR3 DNA reads as TGTGCCAGTAGTACCGGCGCTTCCCCCACAGATACGCAGTATTTT. Protein product: CASSTGASPTDTQYF.

This clone was counted a single time. Other DNA sequences in the same sample also yield this CDR3. The V gene is TRBV9, the J gene TRBJ1-1; D unclear. CDR1 and CDR2 (germline): SGDLS, YYNGEE. V was shortened by 0 bases and J by 1 base, with 4 bases between the two germline ends. CDR3 length equals 13 residues. The CDR3 loop is CASSVVTNTEAFF. DNA of the CDR3: TGTGCCAGCAGCGTAGTGACGAACACTGAAGCTTTCTTT.

A word on this clone: This sample includes further DNA sequences coding for the same CDR3. This chain links TRBV27 with TRBJ2-1; 8 bases align to TRBD2. CDR1 is MNHEY and CDR2 is SMNVEV in the germline V gene (reference sequence). The CDR3 totals 14 residues. V dropped 5 bases and J dropped 6; count of bases not matched to a gene: 6. CDR3 sequence (DNA): TGTGCCAGCAGTGCGGGGGGTCCCTCCAATGAGCAGTTCTTC. This gives the protein CASSAGGPSNEQFF.

With regard to this clone: Other DNA sequences within the sample encode an identical CDR3. In DNA form, the CDR3 reads TGTGCCAGCAGTTTTAGCACAGATACGCAGTATTTT. Protein: CASSFSTDTQYF. The rearrangement links TRBV27 to TRBJ2-3; D remains ambiguous. V lost 3 bases and J 0 bases, leaving 1 base between the germline ends. CDR1 and CDR2 (germline): MNHEY, SMNVEV (reference sequence). The CDR3 has 12 residues.

In DNA, the CDR3 is TGTGCCAGCAGAGGGACGGCACCCGACCTGAGCCAGCCCCAGCATTTT. This codes for CASRGTAPDLSQPQHF. The chain is built from TRBV2 and TRBJ1-5; a possible D gene is TRBD1 (5 bases). The CDR3 has 16 residues. Deletions cut 6 bases from V and 7 bases from J, with 22 bases between. CDR1 and CDR2 from the germline V gene are SNHLY and FYNNEI.

The V call is TRBV6-6, the J call TRBJ1-1, with 7 bases aligning to TRBD1. Trimming cost V 5 bases and J 4 bases; bases outside gene matches: 4. Germline V gene lookup returns CDR1 MNHNY and CDR2 SVGAGI (reference sequence). The CDR3 covers 13 residues. The chain's CDR3 is CASSQGDGTEAFF. In DNA form, the CDR3 reads TGTGCCAGCAGTCAGGGGGACGGCACTGAAGCTTTCTTT.

The chain employs TRBV2 and TRBJ2-1, with no clear D. This CDR3 region has 15 residues. The V gene lost 4 bases and the J gene lost 0 bases, with 10 bases spanning the gap. Germline V gene sequence: CDR1 SNHLY, CDR2 FYNNEI. The CDR3, as DNA: TGTGCCAGCAGTGTTGAATCTAGCTCCTACAATGAGCAGTTCTTC. Its translation is CASSVESSSYNEQFF.

This clone was observed once. The chain combines TRBV7-9 with TRBJ2-5, with D possibly TRBD2 on 6 matching bases. The V end lost 0 bases, the J end lost 5 bases, and 16 bases lay between the germline ends. The germline CDR1 and CDR2 sequences are SEHNR and FQNEAQ (reference sequence). The CDR3 contains 16 residues. The CDR3 coding sequence is TGTGCCAGCAGCTTAGCGTCGGGAGTTGGTGGCGAGACCCAGTACTTC. Encoded protein: CASSLASGVGGETQYF.

The chain is built from TRBV27 and TRBJ2-3, with D possibly TRBD2 on 5 matching bases. Trimming cost V 7 bases and J 0 bases, with 14 bases left between them. Germline V gene data show CDR1 as MNHEY and CDR2 as SMNVEV (reference sequence). The CDR3 is made up of 15 amino acids. CDR3 region: CASTFSGPSTDTQYF. CDR3 sequence (DNA): TGTGCCAGCACTTTCAGCGGCCCTAGCACAGATACGCAGTATTTT.

V is TRBV5-5 and J is TRBJ2-7, with TRBD2 matching over 9 bases. CDR3 length: 14 amino acids. Unmatched junction bases numbered 8, after V lost 4 bases and J lost 6 bases. Germline V gene lookup returns CDR1 SGHKS and CDR2 YYEKEE (reference sequence). CDR3 residues: CASSTGTSSLEQYF. In nucleotides, the CDR3 is TGTGCCAGCAGCACCGGGACTAGCTCCCTCGAGCAGTACTTC.

In its sample, this clone was seen a few times. The rearrangement uses TRBV19 and TRBJ1-1; perhaps TRBD1 as D (6 bases). The V end was cut by 9 bases, the J end by 7 bases, with 18 bases between. Germline CDR1 is LNHDA and CDR2 is SQIVND (reference sequence). The CDR3 runs to 13 residues. CDR3 coding DNA: TGTGCCAGCGGGCCGAGGGACACTTTTGAAGCTTTCTTT. Translated, it gives CASGPRDTFEAFF. Supplemented by reference TRBV19 and TRBJ1-1, the full variable domain reads DGGITQSPKYLFRKEGQNVTLSCEQNLNHDAMYWYRQDPGQGLRLIYYSQIVNDFQKGDIAEGYSVSREKKESFPLTVTSAQKNPTAFYLCASGPRDTFEAFFGQGTRLTVV.

The V gene is TRBV7-8, the J gene TRBJ1-6; 7 bases line up with TRBD1. This CDR3 is built from 17 residues. Trimming removed 5 bases from V and 0 bases from J; junction bases left unmatched: 7. From germline, CDR1 is SGHVS and CDR2 FQNEAQ. This CDR3 reads CASSPPGQSSYNSPLHF. The CDR3 DNA sequence: TGTGCCAGCAGCCCCCCGGGACAGAGCTCCTATAATTCACCCCTCCACTTT.

This CDR3 is CASSRNTGELFF. The CDR3 DNA sequence: TGTGCCAGCAGCCGCAACACCGGGGAGCTGTTTTTT. V is TRBV6-5 and J is TRBJ2-2; D gene unclear. The V gene lost 6 bases and the J gene lost 2 bases, with 4 bases spanning the gap. The V gene's germline CDR1 is MNHEY and CDR2 SVGAGI. CDR3 size: 12 residues.

About this clone itself: This may stem from a read error, because a much larger clone lies one nucleotide away. V usage is TRBV7-9 and J usage is TRBJ2-2; no clear D gene. V gave up 7 bases and J gave up 3 bases, with 3 bases separating them. Germline CDR1 and CDR2: SEHNR and FQNEAQ (reference sequence). The CDR3 runs 11 residues. The CDR3 reads CASIYTGELFF. In nucleotides, the CDR3 is TGTGCCAGCATTTACACCGGGGAGCTGTTTTTT.

The V and J genes are TRBV27 and TRBJ1-3; D is possibly TRBD1 (5 bases). The CDR3 runs to 14 residues. Per germline, CDR1 MNHEY and CDR2 SMNVEV (reference sequence). Trimming took off 0 bases at V and 4 bases at J, with 7 bases between the two ends. The CDR3, as DNA: TGTGCCAGCAGTTTATCGTGGGGGGGAAACACCATATATTTT. Translating it yields CASSLSWGGNTIYF.

The V and J genes are TRBV2 and TRBJ1-1; D is unclear. Germline CDR1 SNHLY, CDR2 FYNNEI. This CDR3 comprises 12 residues. The V end was cut by 10 bases, the J end by 11 bases, with 20 bases between. The CDR3 DNA is TGTGCCACCACCCCGGAGATGCAGGTGGCTTTCTTT. This translates into CATTPEMQVAFF.

This rearrangement joins TRBV27 to TRBJ1-6; no clear D. Trimming shortened V by 5 bases and J by 0 bases, and 14 bases separated the two germline ends. The CDR3 consists of 17 residues. Germline V gene lookup returns CDR1 MNHEY and CDR2 SMNVEV (reference sequence). The CDR3 is CASSPVQASSYNSPLHF. Here the CDR3 DNA reads TGTGCCAGCAGTCCCGTCCAAGCGAGCTCCTATAATTCACCCCTCCACTTT.

For this clone: The identical CDR3 is also encoded by other nucleotide sequences in the sample. V gene TRBV18 combines with J gene TRBJ2-2; TRBD1 matches 9 bases. The CDR3 is 14 residues long. Germline V gene sequence: CDR1 KGHSH, CDR2 LQKENI. Trimming removed 3 bases from V and 4 bases from J; junction bases left unmatched: 0. DNA for the CDR3: TGTGCCAGCTCACCGACAGGGGGCACCGGGGAGCTGTTTTTT. Its protein product is CASSPTGGTGELFF.

The chain employs TRBV6-5 and TRBJ2-7; TRBD2 might be the D (6 bases). This CDR3 has 16 amino acids. The germline CDR1 and CDR2 sequences are MNHEY and SVGAGI. Trimming took 0 bases from V and 3 from J, leaving 15 bases between them. DNA for the CDR3: TGTGCCAGCAGTTACTCTTCGGGAGAGGGGCTCTACGAGCAGTACTTC. Amino acid sequence: CASSYSSGEGLYEQYF.

This chain joins TRBV4-1 and TRBJ1-6; D possibly corresponds to TRBD1 (5 bases). Trimming removed 3 bases from V and 7 bases from J, with 19 bases in between. Germline CDR1 is MGHRA and CDR2 is YSYEKL. The CDR3 has 17 residues. This chain's CDR3 is CASSQVGGVGGNSPLHF. In nucleotides, the CDR3 is TGCGCCAGCAGCCAGGTTGGAGGGGTTGGAGGGAATTCACCCCTCCACTTT.

The chain recombines TRBV4-1 with TRBJ2-5, with D unclear. CDR3 length: 14 residues. The germline CDR1 and CDR2 sequences are MGHRA and YSYEKL. V was shortened by 0 bases and J by 5 bases, with 10 bases between the two germline ends. The CDR3: CASSQDSARETQYF. Written as DNA, the CDR3 is TGCGCCAGCAGCCAAGACAGTGCCAGGGAGACCCAGTACTTC.

V gene TRBV7-9 combines with J gene TRBJ1-2, with D maybe TRBD1 (5 bases). Germline assignment: CDR1 SEHNR and CDR2 FQNEAQ (reference sequence). This CDR3 region has 15 residues. V was clipped by 5 bases and J by 6 bases, with 19 bases between them. For the CDR3, the DNA is TGTGCCAGCAGCCAACTTTGGGACGGCGAGGATGGCTACACCTTC. Encoded protein: CASSQLWDGEDGYTF. Filled out from reference TRBV7-9 and TRBJ1-2, the complete variable domain reads DTGVSQNPRHKITKRGQNVTFRCDPISEHNRLYWYRQTLGQGPEFLTYFQNEAQLEKSRLLSDRFSAERPKGSFSTLEIQRTEQGDSAMYLCASSQLWDGEDGYTFGSGTRLTVV.

The chain is built from TRBV5-4 and TRBJ2-3; 7 bases agree with TRBD2. Losses at the gene ends were 0 bases for V and 1 base for J; bases not matched to a gene: 2. Germline loops: CDR1 SGHNT, CDR2 YYREEE (reference sequence). The CDR3 covers 15 residues. The CDR3 loop is CASSLDAGGTDTQYF. The CDR3 DNA reads as TGTGCCAGCAGCTTGGACGCGGGGGGCACAGATACGCAGTATTTT.

This clone was seen a handful of times. This specimen includes other DNA sequences encoding the same CDR3. This rearrangement joins TRBV6-5 to TRBJ2-1; the D is unclear. V lost 4 bases to trimming and J lost 5 bases, with 3 bases between them. Looked up from germline, CDR1 is MNHEY and CDR2 is SVGAGI. There are 11 residues in the CDR3. As DNA, the CDR3 is TGTGCCAGCAGTTCCAACAATGAGCAGTTCTTC. Its translation: CASSSNNEQFF.

Turning to this clone: The sample carries other DNA sequences with the same CDR3. This chain joins TRBV7-9 and TRBJ2-5, with D perhaps matching TRBD1 (6 bases). CDR1 is SEHNR, CDR2 FQNEAQ, per germline (reference sequence). V was pared by 5 bases and J by 5 bases, with 6 bases between. This CDR3 region has 11 residues. CDR3 DNA sequence: TGTGCCAGCAGCCAGGGGGAGACCCAGTACTTC. This sequence encodes CASSQGETQYF. Looking up the rest from reference TRBV7-9 and TRBJ2-5 gives the full variable domain: DTGVSQNPRHKITKRGQNVTFRCDPISEHNRLYWYRQTLGQGPEFLTYFQNEAQLEKSRLLSDRFSAERPKGSFSTLEIQRTEQGDSAMYLCASSQGETQYFGPGTRLLVL.